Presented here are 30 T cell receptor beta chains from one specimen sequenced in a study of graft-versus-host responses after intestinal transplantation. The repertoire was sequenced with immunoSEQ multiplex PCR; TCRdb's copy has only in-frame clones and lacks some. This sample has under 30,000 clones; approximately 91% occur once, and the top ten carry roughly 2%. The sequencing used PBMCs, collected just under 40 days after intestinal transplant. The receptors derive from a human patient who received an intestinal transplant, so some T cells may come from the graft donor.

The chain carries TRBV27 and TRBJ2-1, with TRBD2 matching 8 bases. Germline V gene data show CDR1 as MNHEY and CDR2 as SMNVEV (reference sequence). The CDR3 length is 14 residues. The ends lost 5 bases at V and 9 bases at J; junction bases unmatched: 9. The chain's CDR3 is CASSPGLEVFEQFF. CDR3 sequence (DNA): TGTGCCAGCAGTCCGGGACTAGAAGTATTTGAGCAGTTCTTC.

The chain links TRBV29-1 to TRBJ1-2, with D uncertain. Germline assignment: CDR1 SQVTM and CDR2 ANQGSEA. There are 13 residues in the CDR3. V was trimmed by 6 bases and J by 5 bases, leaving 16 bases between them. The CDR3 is CSVPSGRYYGYTF. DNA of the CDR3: TGCAGCGTCCCCTCGGGGAGATATTATGGCTACACCTTC.

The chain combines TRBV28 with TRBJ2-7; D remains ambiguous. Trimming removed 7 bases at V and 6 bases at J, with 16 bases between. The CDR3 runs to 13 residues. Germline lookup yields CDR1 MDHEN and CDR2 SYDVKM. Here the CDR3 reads CASNPGLMTEQYF. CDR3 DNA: TGTGCCAGCAACCCCGGGCTGATGACCGAGCAGTACTTC.

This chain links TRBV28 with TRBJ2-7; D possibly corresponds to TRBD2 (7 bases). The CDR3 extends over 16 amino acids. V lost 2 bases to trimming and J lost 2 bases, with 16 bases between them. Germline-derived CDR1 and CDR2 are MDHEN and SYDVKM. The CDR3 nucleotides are TGTGCCAGCAGTTTAGGGGGGGCAGGGAAGCCCTACGAGCAGTACTTC. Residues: CASSLGGAGKPYEQYF.

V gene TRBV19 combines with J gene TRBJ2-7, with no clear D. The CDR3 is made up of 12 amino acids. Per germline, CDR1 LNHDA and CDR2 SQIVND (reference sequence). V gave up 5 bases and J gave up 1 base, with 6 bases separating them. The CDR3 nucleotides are TGTGCCAGTAGTTCGACTTCCTACGAGCAGTACTTC. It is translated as CASSSTSYEQYF. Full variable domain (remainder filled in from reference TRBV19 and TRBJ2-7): DGGITQSPKYLFRKEGQNVTLSCEQNLNHDAMYWYRQDPGQGLRLIYYSQIVNDFQKGDIAEGYSVSREKKESFPLTVTSAQKNPTAFYLCASSSTSYEQYFGPGTRLTVT.

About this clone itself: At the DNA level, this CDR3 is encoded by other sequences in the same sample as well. CDR3 residues: CASSLTSYEQYF. The CDR3 nucleotides read TGCGCCAGCAGCTTGACATCCTACGAGCAGTACTTC. This chain uses TRBV5-1 with TRBJ2-5; D is unresolved. The J call is in doubt because the DNA end fits TRBJ2-7 better. Germline assignment: CDR1 SGHRS and CDR2 YFSETQ. This CDR3 is built from 12 residues.

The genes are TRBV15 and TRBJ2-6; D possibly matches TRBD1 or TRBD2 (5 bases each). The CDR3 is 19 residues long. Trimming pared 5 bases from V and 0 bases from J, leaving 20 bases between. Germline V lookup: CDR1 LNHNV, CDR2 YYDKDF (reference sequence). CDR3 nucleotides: TGTGCCACCAGCGCTACCGAGGGGCCCCGCGACTCTGGGGCCAACGTCCTGACTTTC. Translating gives CATSATEGPRDSGANVLTF.

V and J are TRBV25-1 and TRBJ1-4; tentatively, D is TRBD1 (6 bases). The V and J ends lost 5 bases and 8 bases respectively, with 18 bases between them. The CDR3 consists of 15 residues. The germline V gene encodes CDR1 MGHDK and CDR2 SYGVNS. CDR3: CASSLRKGGGEKLFF. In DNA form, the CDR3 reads TGTGCCAGCAGTCTCCGGAAAGGGGGTGGAGAAAAACTGTTTTTT. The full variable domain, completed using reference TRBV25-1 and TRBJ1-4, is EADIYQTPRYLVIGTGKKITLECSQTMGHDKMYWYQQDPGMELHLIHYSYGVNSTEKGDLSSESTVSRIRTEHFPLTLESARPSHTSQYLCASSLRKGGGEKLFFGSGTQLSVL.

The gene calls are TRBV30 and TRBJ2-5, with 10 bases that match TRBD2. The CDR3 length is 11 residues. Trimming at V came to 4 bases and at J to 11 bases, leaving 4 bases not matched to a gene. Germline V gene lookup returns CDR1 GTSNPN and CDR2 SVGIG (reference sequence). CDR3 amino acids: CAWTSGRAQYF. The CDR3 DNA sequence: TGTGCCTGGACAAGCGGGAGGGCTCAGTACTTC.

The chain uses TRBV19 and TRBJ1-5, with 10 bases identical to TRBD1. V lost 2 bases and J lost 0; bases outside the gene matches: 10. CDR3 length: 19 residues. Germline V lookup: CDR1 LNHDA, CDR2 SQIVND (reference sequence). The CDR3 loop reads CASSIKGQGPVHSNQPQHF. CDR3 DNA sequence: TGTGCCAGTAGTATAAAGGGACAGGGGCCAGTTCATAGCAATCAGCCCCAGCATTTT.

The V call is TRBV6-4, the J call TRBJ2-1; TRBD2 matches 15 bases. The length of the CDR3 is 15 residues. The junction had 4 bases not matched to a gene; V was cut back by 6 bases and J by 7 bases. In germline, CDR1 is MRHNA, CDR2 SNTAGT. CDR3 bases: TGTGCCAGCAGCACCGGGACTAGCGGGAGGAATGAGCAGTTCTTC. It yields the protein CASSTGTSGRNEQFF.

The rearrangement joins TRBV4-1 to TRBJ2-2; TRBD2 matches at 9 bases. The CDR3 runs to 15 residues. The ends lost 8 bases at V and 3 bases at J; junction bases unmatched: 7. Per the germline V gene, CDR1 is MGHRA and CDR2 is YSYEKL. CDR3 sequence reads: CASSGREGYTGELFF. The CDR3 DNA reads TGCGCCAGCTCCGGGCGGGAGGGATACACCGGGGAGCTGTTTTTT.

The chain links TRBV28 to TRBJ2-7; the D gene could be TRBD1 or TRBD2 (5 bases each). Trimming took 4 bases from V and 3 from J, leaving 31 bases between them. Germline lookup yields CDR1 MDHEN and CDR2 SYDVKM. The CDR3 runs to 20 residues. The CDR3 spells CASSYFYSYGAQEENYEQYF. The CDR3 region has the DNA TGTGCCAGCAGTTACTTTTATTCATATGGGGCGCAGGAGGAGAACTACGAGCAGTACTTC.

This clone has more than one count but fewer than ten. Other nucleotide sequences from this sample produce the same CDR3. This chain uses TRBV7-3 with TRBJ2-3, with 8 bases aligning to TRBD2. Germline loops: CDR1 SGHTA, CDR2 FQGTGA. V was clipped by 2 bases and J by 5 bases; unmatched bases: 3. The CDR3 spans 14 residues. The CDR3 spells CASSLGGGIDTQYF. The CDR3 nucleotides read TGTGCCAGCAGCTTAGGCGGGGGGATAGATACGCAGTATTTT.

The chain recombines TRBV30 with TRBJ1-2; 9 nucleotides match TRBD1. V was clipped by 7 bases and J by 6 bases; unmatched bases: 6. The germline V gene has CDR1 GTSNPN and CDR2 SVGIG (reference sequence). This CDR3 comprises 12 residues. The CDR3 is CAFPRQGDGYTF. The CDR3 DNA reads TGTGCCTTTCCTAGACAGGGGGATGGCTACACCTTC.

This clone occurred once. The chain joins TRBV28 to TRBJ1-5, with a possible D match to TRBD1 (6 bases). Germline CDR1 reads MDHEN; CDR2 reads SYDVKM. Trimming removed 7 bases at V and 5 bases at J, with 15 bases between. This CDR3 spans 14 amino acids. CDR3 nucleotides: TGTGCCAGCATCCAGTACAGGGACCATCAGCCCCAGCATTTT. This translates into CASIQYRDHQPQHF.

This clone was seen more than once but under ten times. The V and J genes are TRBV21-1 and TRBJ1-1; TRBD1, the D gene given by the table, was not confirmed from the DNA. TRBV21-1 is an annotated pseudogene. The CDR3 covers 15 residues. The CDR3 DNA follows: TGTGCCAGCAGCAAAATGCAGGGATGGTTAACTGAAGCTTTCTTT. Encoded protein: CASSKMQGWLTEAFF.

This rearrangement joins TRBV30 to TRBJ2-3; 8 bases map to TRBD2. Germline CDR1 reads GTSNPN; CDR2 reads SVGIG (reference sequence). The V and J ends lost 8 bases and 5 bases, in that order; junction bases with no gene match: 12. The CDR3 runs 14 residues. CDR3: CAGGRSGRGDTQYF. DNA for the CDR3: TGTGCCGGGGGGAGGAGCGGGAGAGGAGATACGCAGTATTTT.

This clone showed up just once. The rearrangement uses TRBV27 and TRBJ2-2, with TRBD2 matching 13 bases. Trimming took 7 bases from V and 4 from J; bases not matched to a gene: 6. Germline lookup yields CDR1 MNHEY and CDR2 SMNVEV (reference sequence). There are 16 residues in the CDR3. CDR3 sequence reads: CASTLTSGRPTGELFF. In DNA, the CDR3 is TGTGCCAGCACCCTGACTAGCGGGAGGCCCACCGGGGAGCTGTTTTTT.

DNA of the CDR3: TGTGCCAGCAGCTCCGTGGGGACAGGGGGACCAAACACTGAAGCTTTCTTT. It codes for CASSSVGTGGPNTEAFF. The V and J genes are TRBV13 and TRBJ1-1, with 11 bases aligning to TRBD1. V shed 4 bases, J shed 2 bases, and the junction held 9 bases outside the gene matches. Germline V gene lookup returns CDR1 PRHDT and CDR2 FYEKMQ (reference sequence). The CDR3 has 17 residues.

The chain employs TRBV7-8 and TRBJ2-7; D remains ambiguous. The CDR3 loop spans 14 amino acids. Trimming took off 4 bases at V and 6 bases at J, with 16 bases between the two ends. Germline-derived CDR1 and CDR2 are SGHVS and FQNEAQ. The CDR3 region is CASSSASLGLEQYF. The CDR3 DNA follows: TGTGCCAGCAGCTCGGCGAGCCTGGGCCTCGAGCAGTACTTC.

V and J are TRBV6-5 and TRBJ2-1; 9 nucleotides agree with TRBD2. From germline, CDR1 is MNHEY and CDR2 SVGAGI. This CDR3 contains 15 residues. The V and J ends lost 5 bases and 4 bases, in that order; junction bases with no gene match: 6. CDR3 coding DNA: TGTGCCAGCAGTATAGCGGGAGAGGGTTACAATGAGCAGTTCTTC. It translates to CASSIAGEGYNEQFF.

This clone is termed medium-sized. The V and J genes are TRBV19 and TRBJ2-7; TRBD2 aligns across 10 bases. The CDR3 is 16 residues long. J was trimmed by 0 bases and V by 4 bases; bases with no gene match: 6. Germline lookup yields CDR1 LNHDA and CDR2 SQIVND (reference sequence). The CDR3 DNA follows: TGTGCCAGTAGTAGGACTAGCGGTTTGAGCTCCTACGAGCAGTACTTC. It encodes CASSRTSGLSSYEQYF.

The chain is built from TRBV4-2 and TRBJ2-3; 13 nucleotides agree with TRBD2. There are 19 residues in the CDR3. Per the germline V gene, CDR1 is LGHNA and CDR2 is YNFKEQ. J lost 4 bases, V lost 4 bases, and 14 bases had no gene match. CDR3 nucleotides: TGTGCCAGCAGCCTACCGGGACTAGCGGGATGGGTGGTGGCAGATACGCAGTATTTT. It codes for CASSLPGLAGWVVADTQYF.

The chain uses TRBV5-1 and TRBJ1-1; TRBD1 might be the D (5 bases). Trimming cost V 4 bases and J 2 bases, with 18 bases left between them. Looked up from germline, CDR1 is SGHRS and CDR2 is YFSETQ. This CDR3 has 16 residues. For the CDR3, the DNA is TGCGCCAGCAGCCCGACCCTACAGGTCTCTAACACTGAAGCTTTCTTT. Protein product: CASSPTLQVSNTEAFF.

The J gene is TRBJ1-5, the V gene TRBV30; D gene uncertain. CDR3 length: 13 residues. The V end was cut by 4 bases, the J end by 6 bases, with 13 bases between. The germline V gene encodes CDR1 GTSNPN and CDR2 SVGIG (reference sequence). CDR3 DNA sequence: TGTGCCTGGAAAGACGCTAGCGGTCAGCCCCAGCATTTT. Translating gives CAWKDASGQPQHF. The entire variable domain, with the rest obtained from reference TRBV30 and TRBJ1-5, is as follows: SQTIHQWPATLVQPVGSPLSLECTVEGTSNPNLYWYRQAAGRGLQLLFYSVGIGQISSEVPQNLSASRPQDRQFILSSKKLLLSDSGFYLCAWKDASGQPQHFGDGTRLSIL.

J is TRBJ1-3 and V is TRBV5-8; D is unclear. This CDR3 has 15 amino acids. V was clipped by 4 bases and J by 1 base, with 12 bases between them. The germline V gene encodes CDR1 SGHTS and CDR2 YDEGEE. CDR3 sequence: CASSLTAFSGNTIYF. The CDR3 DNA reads TGTGCCAGCAGCCTCACGGCATTTTCTGGAAACACCATATATTTT.

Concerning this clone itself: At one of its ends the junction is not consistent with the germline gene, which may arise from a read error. The CDR3 nucleotides read TGCAGTGCCTCCGAGGCAGTCAGCTTC. This gives the protein CSASEAVSF. The V call is TRBV20-1, the J call TRBJ2-7; D uncertain. This CDR3 is 9 amino acids long. CDR1 is DFQATT, CDR2 SNEGSKA, per germline (reference sequence).

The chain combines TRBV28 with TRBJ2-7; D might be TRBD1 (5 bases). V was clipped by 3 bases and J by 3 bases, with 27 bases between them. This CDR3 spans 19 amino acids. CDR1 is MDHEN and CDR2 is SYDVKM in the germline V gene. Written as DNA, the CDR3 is TGTGCCAGCAGTTTCTTTTCCCCGCCCGCGGCAGGACAACTCTACGAGCAGTACTTC. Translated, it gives CASSFFSPPAAGQLYEQYF.

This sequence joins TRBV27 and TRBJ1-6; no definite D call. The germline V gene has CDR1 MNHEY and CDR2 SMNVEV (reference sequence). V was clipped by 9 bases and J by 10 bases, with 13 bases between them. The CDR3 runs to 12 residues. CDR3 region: CASQIAGSPLHF. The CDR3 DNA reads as TGTGCCAGTCAGATCGCTGGGTCACCCCTCCACTTT.